The rows below give T cell receptor beta chains drawn from one sample of a study of blood T cell repertoires in COVID-19. Sequencing was performed with immunoSEQ multiplex PCR; in TCRdb, only in-frame clones are kept and a portion is missing. The sample consists of 150,000 or so clones, more than 75% of them appearing once. The sample was peripheral blood. These receptors all come from an older woman with COVID-19, enrolled during active disease. Both conserved end residues are trimmed from each CDR3. A D gene is named only where the DNA matches it firmly. Clone size, where shown, is once, few, many, or a class for clones that have expanded.

v_call	j_call	clone_size	d_call	cdr3_aa
TRBV3-1/TRBV3-2	TRBJ2-5	-	-	ASSPEGRGQTQY
TRBV29-1	TRBJ1-2	-	-	SVVSGKGGYT
TRBV12-1	TRBJ2-2	-	-	ANNGGTGTGELF
TRBV6-6	TRBJ1-6	-	TRBD1	ASSDRGSGSPLH
TRBV6-4	TRBJ1-5	few	TRBD1	ASSLNRDSESNQPQH
TRBV19	TRBJ1-2	-	TRBD1	ASQTGTGGNGYT
TRBV4-3	TRBJ2-3	-	TRBD2	ASSQDGLAGGRSTDTQY
TRBV25-1	TRBJ1-4	-	-	ASSEVKTGGKLF
TRBV10-3	TRBJ1-5	few	-	AISEGGGGQPQH
TRBV6-5	TRBJ1-5	-	-	ASSPTGYSNQPQH
TRBV19	TRBJ1-5	-	-	ASSIDLGVGQPQH
TRBV18	TRBJ1-3	once	-	ASSPRDGGSGNTIY
TRBV6-5	TRBJ1-5	-	-	ASSYSRLFSGQPQH
TRBV9	TRBJ2-1	-	-	ASSVGTFNEQF
TRBV7-9	TRBJ2-3	-	TRBD2	ASMTLAGVGDTQY
TRBV5-6	TRBJ1-1	-	TRBD1	ASSPKHRGGTEAF
TRBV6-2/TRBV6-3	TRBJ2-7	-	TRBD2	ASSYSTTSGSYEQY
TRBV19	TRBJ1-1	-	-	ASSIPGVSTEAF